Included here is one T cell receptor (beta chain) sequence, with context. Its matching antigen is unknown. These data originate in a study of CD8 T cells in ankylosing spondylitis. Regarding the study as a whole: Ankylosing spondylitis blood appeared to be characterized by a TCR beta motif of fewer than ten highly homologous variants. Significant enrichment of disease-linked clones was reportedly seen in matched ankylosing spondylitis synovial fluid.

CDR1 is SGHRS, CDR2 YFSETQ, per germline. V lost 7 bases and J 2 bases, leaving 15 bases between the germline ends. This CDR3 region has 14 residues. TCR beta libraries were made by quantitative 5'-RACE with molecular barcodes. One entry per CDR3 protein results from TCRdb running MiXCR on the 5' RACE reads. This sample has around 90,000 distinct CDR3 sequences, with about 27% found just once. This sequence was found in a male donor with ankylosing spondylitis or in good health (not recorded which). The rearrangement links TRBV5-1 to TRBJ2-5, with D possibly matching TRBD1 (5 bases). Source material: blood, either unsorted or a sorted T cell fraction (not recorded which). CDR3 sequence (DNA): TGCGCCAGCGGGAAGTTGACAGTGCAAGAGACCCAGTACTTC. Translating gives CASGKLTVQETQYF.